This T cell receptor (beta chain) was sequenced in a study of blood T cell repertoires in COVID-19. The overall study: Samples of COVID-19 (acute and convalescent) were obtained from the United States, Italy and Spain. In each case, the material was cDNA or gDNA derived from T cells, B-cell-depleted T cells, or PBMCs.

In the authors' workflow: Estimation of nucleated cell counts relied on the amplification of reference gene primers. Profiled with immunoSEQ multiplex PCR; TCRdb holds only in-frame clones, not every one. For V, J and clone size, that table is used; D and trimming come from the DNA. The repertoire has 150,000 to 200,000 clones, roughly 93% of them found once; the top ten carry more than 2%. The CDR3 totals 13 residues. Trimming removed 0 bases from V and 6 bases from J, with 9 bases in between. This chain connects TRBV12-3 or TRBV12-4 to TRBJ2-7, with D possibly TRBD2 on 6 matching bases. Input material: peripheral blood. The TCR sequence derives from a man aged 18 to 29 with acute or convalescent COVID-19. The CDR3 DNA sequence: TGTGCCAGCAGTTTAGCTTGGGGAGGCGAGCAGTACTTC. Translated: CASSLAWGGEQYF.